What follows is one T cell receptor beta chain and its context. Treatment indicated: randomized to nivolumab then ipilimumab (arm A) or the reverse (arm B). Assay: immunoSEQ multiplex PCR; the TCRdb copy retains only in-frame clones and omits some. The repertoire includes roughly 20,000 clones, 65% to 85% of them detected once, and around 11% sits in the top ten. The data originate from a study of sequential checkpoint blockade in melanoma. Across the whole study: First-line arms were nivolumab then ipilimumab, or the reverse, randomized 1:1.

From germline, CDR1 is LNHDA and CDR2 SQIVND (reference sequence). The junction had 9 bases not matched to a gene; V was cut back by 4 bases and J by 6 bases. CDR3 length equals 17 residues. This chain uses TRBV19 with TRBJ2-4; 13 bases align to TRBD2. The TCR originated in a human donor with melanoma. Sequenced material: CD8+ T cells sorted from blood (inferred from file names), taken from a patient given nivolumab and ipilimumab in sequence. This chain's CDR3 is CASSNPGTSGIGNIQYF. CDR3 nucleotide sequence: TGTGCCAGTAGTAATCCCGGGACTAGCGGGATCGGAAACATTCAGTACTTC. Full variable domain (remainder filled in from reference TRBV19 and TRBJ2-4): DGGITQSPKYLFRKEGQNVTLSCEQNLNHDAMYWYRQDPGQGLRLIYYSQIVNDFQKGDIAEGYSVSREKKESFPLTVTSAQKNPTAFYLCASSNPGTSGIGNIQYFGAGTRLSVL.